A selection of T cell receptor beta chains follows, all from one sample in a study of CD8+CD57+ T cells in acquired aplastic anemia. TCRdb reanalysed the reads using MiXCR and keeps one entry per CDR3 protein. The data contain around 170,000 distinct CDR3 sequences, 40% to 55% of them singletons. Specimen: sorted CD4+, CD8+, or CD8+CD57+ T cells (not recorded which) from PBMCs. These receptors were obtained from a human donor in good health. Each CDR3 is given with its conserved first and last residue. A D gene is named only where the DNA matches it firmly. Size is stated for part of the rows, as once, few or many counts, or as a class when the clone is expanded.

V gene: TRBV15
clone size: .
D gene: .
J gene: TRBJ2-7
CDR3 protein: CATSRDQVLHEQYF
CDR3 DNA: TGTGCCACCAGCAGAGATCAGGTTCTCCACGAGCAGTACTTC

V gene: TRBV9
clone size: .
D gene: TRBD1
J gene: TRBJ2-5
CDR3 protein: CASSLTQGAETQYF
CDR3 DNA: TGTGCCAGCAGTTTAACACAGGGGGCAGAGACCCAGTACTTC

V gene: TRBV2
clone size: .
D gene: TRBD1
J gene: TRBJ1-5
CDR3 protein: CASSGTGRDGNQPQHF
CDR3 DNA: TGTGCCAGCAGTGGGACAGGGAGAGACGGCAATCAGCCCCAGCATTTT

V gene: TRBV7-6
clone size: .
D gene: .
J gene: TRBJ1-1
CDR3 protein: CASSELRGAMNTEAFF
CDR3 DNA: TGTGCCAGCAGCGAGCTAAGGGGTGCCATGAACACTGAAGCTTTCTTT

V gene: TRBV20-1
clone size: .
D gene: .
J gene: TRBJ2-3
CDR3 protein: CSAGPPSRTDTQYF
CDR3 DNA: TGCAGTGCTGGGCCCCCCTCCCGCACAGATACGCAGTATTTT

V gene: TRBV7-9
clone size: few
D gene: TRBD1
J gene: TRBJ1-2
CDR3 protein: CASTRSGTDYGYTF
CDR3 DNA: TGTGCCAGCACCCGCTCCGGGACAGACTATGGCTACACCTTC

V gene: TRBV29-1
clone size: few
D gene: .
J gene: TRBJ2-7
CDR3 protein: CSVELQGPYEEYF
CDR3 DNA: TGCAGCGTTGAGTTACAGGGACCGTACGAGGAGTACTTC

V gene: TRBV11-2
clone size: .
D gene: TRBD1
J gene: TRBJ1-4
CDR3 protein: CASSLQSRQGEAEKLFF
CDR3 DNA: TGTGCCAGCAGCTTACAGAGCCGACAGGGAGAGGCGGAAAAACTGTTTTTT

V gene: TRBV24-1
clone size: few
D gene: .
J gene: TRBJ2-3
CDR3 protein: CAVRGSLTDTQYF
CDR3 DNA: TGTGCCGTCCGGGGCAGCCTCACAGATACGCAGTATTTT

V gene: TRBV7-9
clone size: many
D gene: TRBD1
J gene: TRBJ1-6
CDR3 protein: CASSLARGPNSPLHF
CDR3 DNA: TGTGCCAGCAGCTTAGCCAGGGGGCCTAATTCACCCCTCCACTTT

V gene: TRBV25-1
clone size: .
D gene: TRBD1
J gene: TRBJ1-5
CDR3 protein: CASSLDAGGGYEHF
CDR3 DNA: TGTGCCAGCAGCTTAGACGCAGGGGGCGGCTACGAGCATTTT

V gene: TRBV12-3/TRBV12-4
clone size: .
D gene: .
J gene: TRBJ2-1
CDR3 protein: CASSLEAEQFF
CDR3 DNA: TGTGCCAGCAGTTTAGAAGCTGAGCAGTTCTTC

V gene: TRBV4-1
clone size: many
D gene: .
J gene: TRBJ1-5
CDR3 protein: CASSGGVVSNQPQHF
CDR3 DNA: TGCGCCAGCAGCGGGGGCGTGGTTAGCAATCAGCCCCAGCATTTT

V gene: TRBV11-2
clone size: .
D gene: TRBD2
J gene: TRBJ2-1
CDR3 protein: CASSWRGGSNEQFF
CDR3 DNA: TGTGCCAGCAGTTGGCGGGGGGGCTCGAATGAGCAGTTCTTC

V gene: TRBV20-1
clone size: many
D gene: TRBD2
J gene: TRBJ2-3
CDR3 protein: CSAPGLAGRKDTQYF
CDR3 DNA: TGCAGTGCCCCGGGACTAGCGGGGAGAAAAGATACGCAGTATTTT

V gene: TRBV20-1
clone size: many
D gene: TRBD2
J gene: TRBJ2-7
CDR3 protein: CSARDQTSGRAPYEQYF
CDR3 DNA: TGCAGTGCTAGAGATCAGACTAGCGGGAGGGCCCCCTACGAGCAGTACTTC

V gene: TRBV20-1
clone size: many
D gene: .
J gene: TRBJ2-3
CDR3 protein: CSARIAGGTDTQYF
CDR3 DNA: TGCAGTGCTCGTATAGCTGGGGGAACAGATACGCAGTATTTT

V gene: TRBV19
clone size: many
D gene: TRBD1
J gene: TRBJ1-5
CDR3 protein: CASSIETGLWQPQHF
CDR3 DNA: TGTGCCAGTAGTATAGAGACAGGGTTGTGGCAGCCCCAGCATTTT

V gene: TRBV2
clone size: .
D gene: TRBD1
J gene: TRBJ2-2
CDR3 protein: CASTLDRGHTGELFF
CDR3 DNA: TGTGCCAGCACTCTGGACAGGGGGCACACCGGGGAGCTGTTTTTT

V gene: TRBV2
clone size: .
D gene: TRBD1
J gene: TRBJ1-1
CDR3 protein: CASSFGQGYEAFF
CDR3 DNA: TGTGCCAGCAGCTTCGGACAGGGTTATGAAGCTTTCTTT

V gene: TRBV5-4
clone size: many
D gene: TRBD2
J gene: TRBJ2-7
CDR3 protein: CASSFGGTSGRYEQYF
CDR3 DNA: TGTGCCAGCAGCTTCGGCGGGACTAGCGGGAGGTACGAGCAGTACTTC

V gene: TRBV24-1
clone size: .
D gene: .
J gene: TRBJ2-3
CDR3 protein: CATSVQGRPDTQYF
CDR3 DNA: TGTGCCACCAGTGTCCAGGGGAGGCCAGATACGCAGTATTTT

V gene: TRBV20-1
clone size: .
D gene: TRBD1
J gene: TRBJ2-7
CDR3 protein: CSATGTGRNERYF
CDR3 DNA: TGCAGTGCTACCGGGACAGGGAGAAACGAGCGGTACTTC

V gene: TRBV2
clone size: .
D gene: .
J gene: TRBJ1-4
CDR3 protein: CASSKTAQNEKLFF
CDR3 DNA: TGTGCCAGCAGTAAGACGGCCCAGAATGAAAAACTGTTTTTT

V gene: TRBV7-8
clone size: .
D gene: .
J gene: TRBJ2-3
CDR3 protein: CASSLGQSTDTQYF
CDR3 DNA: TGTGCCAGCAGCTTAGGGCAGTCAACAGATACGCAGTATTTT

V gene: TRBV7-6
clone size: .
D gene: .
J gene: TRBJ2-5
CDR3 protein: CASRQTGETQYF
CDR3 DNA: TGTGCCAGCCGCCAAACGGGGGAGACCCAGTACTTC

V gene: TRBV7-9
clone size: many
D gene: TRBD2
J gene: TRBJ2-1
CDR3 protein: CASSQGLRFSEQFF
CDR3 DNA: TGTGCCAGCAGCCAGGGACTACGCTTCAGTGAGCAGTTCTTC

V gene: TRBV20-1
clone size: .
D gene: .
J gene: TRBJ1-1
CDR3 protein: CSANVVGLEAFF
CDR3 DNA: TGCAGTGCTAATGTGGTGGGGTTAGAAGCTTTCTTT

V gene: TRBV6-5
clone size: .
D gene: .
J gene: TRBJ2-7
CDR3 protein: CASSYQTPRRGGEQYF
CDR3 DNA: TGTGCCAGCAGTTACCAGACGCCTCGCCGCGGAGGGGAGCAGTACTTC

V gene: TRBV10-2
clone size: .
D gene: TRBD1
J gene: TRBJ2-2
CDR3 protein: CASSVARGHTGELFF
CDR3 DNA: TGCGCCAGCAGTGTTGCCAGGGGGCACACCGGGGAGCTGTTTTTT

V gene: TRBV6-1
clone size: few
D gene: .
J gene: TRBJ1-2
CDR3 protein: CASSLGRNYGYTF
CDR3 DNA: TGTGCCAGCAGCCTAGGACGGAACTATGGCTACACCTTC

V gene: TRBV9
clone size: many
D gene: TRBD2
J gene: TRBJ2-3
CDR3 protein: CASSVVSGSMDTQYF
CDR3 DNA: TGTGCCAGCAGCGTAGTTAGCGGGAGTATGGATACGCAGTATTTT

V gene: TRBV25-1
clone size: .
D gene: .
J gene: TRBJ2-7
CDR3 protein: CASSLQGGSYSYEQYF
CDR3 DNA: TGTGCCAGCAGTCTCCAGGGGGGCAGCTACTCCTACGAGCAGTACTTC

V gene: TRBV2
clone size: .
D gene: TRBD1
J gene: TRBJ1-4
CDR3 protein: CASTAGTENEKLFF
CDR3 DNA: TGTGCCAGCACCGCCGGGACAGAAAATGAAAAACTGTTTTTT

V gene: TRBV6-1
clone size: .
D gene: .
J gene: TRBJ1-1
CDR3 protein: CASTPRGVRNTEAFF
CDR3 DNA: TGTGCCAGCACGCCGAGGGGGGTCCGTAACACTGAAGCTTTCTTT

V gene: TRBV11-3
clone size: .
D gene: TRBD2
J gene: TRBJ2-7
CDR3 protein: CASSFASGRAYEQYF
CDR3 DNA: TGTGCCAGCAGTTTCGCAAGCGGGAGGGCCTACGAGCAGTACTTC

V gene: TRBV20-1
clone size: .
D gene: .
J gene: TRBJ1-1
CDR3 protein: CSGQTGQTEAFF
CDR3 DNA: TGCAGTGGTCAAACAGGGCAGACTGAAGCTTTCTTT

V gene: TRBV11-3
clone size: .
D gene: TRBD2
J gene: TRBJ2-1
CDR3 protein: CASSPSGSPGEQFF
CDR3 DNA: TGTGCCAGCAGCCCGAGCGGGAGTCCGGGTGAGCAGTTCTTC

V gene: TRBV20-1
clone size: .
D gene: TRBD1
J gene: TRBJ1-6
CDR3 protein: CSASGGQGSSPLHF
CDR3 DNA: TGCAGTGCTAGTGGCGGACAGGGGTCGTCACCCCTCCACTTT

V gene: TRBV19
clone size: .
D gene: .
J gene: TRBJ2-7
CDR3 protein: CASSMGQGLAREQYF
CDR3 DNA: TGTGCCAGTAGTATGGGTCAGGGCCTAGCGCGCGAGCAGTACTTC

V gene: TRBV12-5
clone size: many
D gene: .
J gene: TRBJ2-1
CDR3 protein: CASGLSPKNEQFF
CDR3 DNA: TGTGCTAGTGGTTTGTCTCCCAAGAATGAGCAGTTCTTC

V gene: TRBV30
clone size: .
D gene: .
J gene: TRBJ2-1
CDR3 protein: CAWSVILGGEQFF
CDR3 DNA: TGTGCCTGGAGTGTAATACTTGGAGGTGAGCAGTTCTTC

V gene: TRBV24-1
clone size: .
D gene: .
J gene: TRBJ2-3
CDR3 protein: CATSDGSPDTQYF
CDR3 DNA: TGTGCCACCAGTGACGGGAGTCCAGATACGCAGTATTTT

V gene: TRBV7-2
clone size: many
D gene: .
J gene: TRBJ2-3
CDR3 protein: CASSLMGDDTQYF
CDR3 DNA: TGTGCCAGCAGCTTAATGGGTGACGATACGCAGTATTTT

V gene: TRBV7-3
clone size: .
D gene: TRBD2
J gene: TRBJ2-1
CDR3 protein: CASSQSGGTVYNEQFF
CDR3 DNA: TGTGCCAGCAGCCAAAGCGGGGGCACCGTTTACAATGAGCAGTTCTTC

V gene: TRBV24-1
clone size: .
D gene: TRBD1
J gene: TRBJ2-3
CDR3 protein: CATSDWGRGHGDTQYF
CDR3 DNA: TGTGCCACCAGTGATTGGGGAAGGGGGCATGGAGATACGCAGTATTTT

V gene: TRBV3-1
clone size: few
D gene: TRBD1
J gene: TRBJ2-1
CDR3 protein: CASSQSDGTGGRNEQFF
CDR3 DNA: TGTGCCAGCAGCCAATCAGATGGGACAGGGGGCCGGAATGAGCAGTTCTTC

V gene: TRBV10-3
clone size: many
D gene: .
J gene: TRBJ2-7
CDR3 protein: CAISGGDLYEQYF
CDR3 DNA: TGTGCCATCAGTGGAGGGGATCTCTACGAGCAGTACTTC

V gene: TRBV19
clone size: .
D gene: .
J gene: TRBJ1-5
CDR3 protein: CASKFSGGQPQHF
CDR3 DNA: TGTGCCAGTAAGTTCAGTGGAGGTCAGCCCCAGCATTTT

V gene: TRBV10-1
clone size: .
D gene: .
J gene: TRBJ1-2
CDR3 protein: CASSESSMDYGYTF
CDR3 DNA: TGCGCCAGCAGTGAGTCCTCCATGGACTATGGCTACACCTTC

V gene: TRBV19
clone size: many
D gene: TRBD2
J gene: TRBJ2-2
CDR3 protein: CASRSPAGGRGNTGELFF
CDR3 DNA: TGTGCCAGTAGGTCCCCAGCGGGAGGGCGGGGAAACACCGGGGAGCTGTTTTTT

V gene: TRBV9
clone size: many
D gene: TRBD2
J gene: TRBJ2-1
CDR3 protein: CASSVAPSGNYNEQFF
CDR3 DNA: TGTGCCAGCAGCGTAGCCCCTAGCGGGAACTACAATGAGCAGTTCTTC

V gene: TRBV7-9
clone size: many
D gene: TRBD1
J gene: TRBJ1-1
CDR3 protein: CASRDRANTEAFF
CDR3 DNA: TGTGCCAGCAGGGACAGGGCGAACACTGAAGCTTTCTTT